This T cell receptor (beta chain) was observed in a study of shared clonotypes between healthy human individuals. Study conclusions and caveats: Naive subsets, compared against memory subsets, generally had larger estimated richness values.

In the authors' methods: ImmunoSEQ gave junction-only sequences without quality scores, so filtering differed. The repertoire was sequenced with immunoSEQ multiplex PCR; TCRdb's copy has only in-frame clones and lacks some. V and J calls and clone size follow that table, whereas D and trimming were derived from the DNA. The sample holds about 680,000 clones, roughly 70% seen once. V was trimmed by 0 bases and J by 4 bases, leaving 19 bases between them. CDR3 length equals 17 residues. The V gene's germline CDR1 is MGHRA and CDR2 YSYEKL. A remark on this clone: Its antigen is still unknown.

This TCR came from a woman aged 30 to 39 in good health. The chain recombines TRBV4-1 with TRBJ2-7, with a weak D call TRBD1 (6 bases). The source material was memory CD4+ T cells sorted from blood. As to subset: CD45RA-negative fraction. The CDR3 is CASSQEKKGEKGYEQYF. CDR3 coding DNA: TGCGCCAGCAGCCAAGAGAAGAAGGGGGAGAAGGGGTACGAGCAGTACTTC.